These 26 T cell receptor beta chains share one sample of origin, sequenced in a study of T cell repertoires in cytomegalovirus infection. TCRdb re-analysed the reads in MiXCR, keeping a single row per CDR3 protein. Of approximately 470,000 distinct CDR3 sequences in the sample, about 42% are singletons; the top ten hold around 44%. The antigens these receptors bind are not known. Specimen: cultured PBMCs, collected from culture after CMV antigen stimulation. The receptor set was obtained from a human donor in good health (CMV status not recorded). Some clones in this sample may be carry-over from other donors' samples.

This clonotype was counted between two and nine times. The rearrangement joins TRBV12-3 or TRBV12-4 to TRBJ1-2; D is unclear. This CDR3 is 12 amino acids long. V was clipped by 5 bases and J by 8 bases, with 12 bases between them. The CDR3 sequence: CASSRGTWGYTF. The CDR3 region has the DNA TGTGCCAGCAGTAGAGGAACTTGGGGCTACACCTTC.

Only a few counts were recorded for this clonotype. This rearrangement joins TRBV7-2 to TRBJ2-7; D is perhaps TRBD1 or TRBD2 (5 bases each). Deletions cut 3 bases from V and 4 bases from J, with 19 bases between. Germline V gene data show CDR1 as SGHTA and CDR2 as FQGNSA. The CDR3 consists of 16 residues. CDR3 DNA sequence: TGTGCCAGCAGCTTCAGAGGTGGGGGATCGGAATACGAGCAGTACTTC. It codes for CASSFRGGGSEYEQYF.

This clonotype showed up just a few times. The chain links TRBV7-2 to TRBJ2-4; 8 bases fit TRBD2. The germline gives CDR1 SGHTA, CDR2 FQGNSA. The CDR3 is 14 amino acids. V was pared by 5 bases and J by 6 bases, with 6 bases of the junction left unmatched. The CDR3, as DNA: TGTGCCAGCAGCCCAGGACTAGCTGGAAACATTCAGTACTTC. Translating it yields CASSPGLAGNIQYF.

J is TRBJ1-2 and V is TRBV5-6; 11 nucleotides match TRBD1. Germline lookup yields CDR1 SGHDT and CDR2 YYEEEE. This CDR3 is 15 amino acids long. J lost 6 bases, V lost 5 bases, and 9 bases had no gene match. CDR3 in amino acids: CASSTRDRGYDGYTF. CDR3 nucleotides: TGTGCCAGCAGTACCCGGGACAGGGGGTATGATGGCTACACCTTC.

V usage is TRBV20-1 and J usage is TRBJ2-1; 9 bases match TRBD2. V gave up 4 bases and J gave up 2 bases; unmatched junction bases: 3. CDR1 is DFQATT, CDR2 SNEGSKA, per germline (reference sequence). The CDR3 has 14 amino acids. CDR3 loop: CSATRGGAYNEQFF. The CDR3 coding sequence is TGCAGTGCTACGCGCGGGGGGGCCTACAATGAGCAGTTCTTC.

This clonotype was detected only a few times. V and J are TRBV7-2 and TRBJ2-3, with 12 bases aligning to TRBD2. V shed 5 bases, J shed 4 bases, and the junction held 4 bases outside the gene matches. Germline lookup yields CDR1 SGHTA and CDR2 FQGNSA. CDR3 size: 15 residues. CDR3 region: CASSLTSGRADTQYF. The DNA of the CDR3 is TGTGCCAGCAGCCTGACTAGCGGGAGAGCAGATACGCAGTATTTT.

For this clonotype: The junction departs from germline at one end; a sequencing error may be responsible. The chain carries TRBV4-1 and TRBJ1-4; D is unresolved. This CDR3 comprises 8 residues. Germline V gene data show CDR1 as MGHRA and CDR2 as YSYEKL. In DNA, the CDR3 is TGCGCCAGCAGCCAAGGGATCTTT. This translates into CASSQGIF.

Ten or more counts support this clonotype. This sequence joins TRBV12-3 or TRBV12-4 and TRBJ2-3; D is undetermined. The CDR3 has 13 residues. Trimming cost V 6 bases and J 0 bases, with 7 bases left between them. CDR3 protein: CASSFGSTDTQYF. The CDR3 DNA reads as TGTGCCAGCAGCTTTGGAAGCACAGATACGCAGTATTTT.

J is TRBJ2-4 and V is TRBV28; D gene unclear. Deletions cut 6 bases from V and 8 bases from J, with 11 bases between. Per the germline V gene, CDR1 is MDHEN and CDR2 is SYDVKM. The CDR3 contains 12 residues. The DNA for the CDR3 is TGTGCCAGCAGCCGCCTTTTAGACATTCAGTACTTC. Its translation: CASSRLLDIQYF.

V usage is TRBV12-3 or TRBV12-4 and J usage is TRBJ2-3, with TRBD1 as a possible D gene (5 bases). There are 15 residues in the CDR3. The V end lost 6 bases, the J end lost 4 bases, and 17 bases lay between the germline ends. The CDR3 is CASSLFDKGADTQYF. CDR3 coding DNA: TGTGCCAGCAGCCTATTTGACAAAGGGGCAGATACGCAGTATTTT.

This clonotype has just a few counts. The V and J genes are TRBV7-6 and TRBJ2-1, with TRBD2 as a possible D gene (7 bases). V shed 5 bases and J shed 0 bases, with 17 bases lying between them. Germline assignment: CDR1 SGHVS and CDR2 FNYEAQ. The CDR3 length is 17 residues. CDR3 sequence reads: CASSAPGGQDSYNEQFF. The CDR3 nucleotides are TGTGCCAGCAGCGCACCGGGGGGACAAGACTCCTACAATGAGCAGTTCTTC.

This clonotype has a handful of counts. This chain connects TRBV4-1 to TRBJ2-1; TRBD2 matches at 7 bases. V lost 2 bases to trimming and J lost 5 bases; unmatched junction nucleotides: 3. This CDR3 comprises 14 residues. CDR1 and CDR2 (germline): MGHRA, YSYEKL. CDR3 loop: CASSQYGGNNEQFF. The CDR3 nucleotides are TGCGCCAGCAGCCAATACGGGGGGAACAATGAGCAGTTCTTC.

There are a few counts of this clonotype. The CDR3 reads CASTWGGGYTF. CDR3 coding DNA: TGTGCCAGCACCTGGGGAGGAGGCTACACCTTC. This chain uses TRBV12-3 or TRBV12-4 with TRBJ1-2; D unclear. V lost 7 bases and J lost 8, with 11 bases in between. The CDR3 has 11 residues.

The sample holds a few counts of this clonotype. The chain joins TRBV6-1 to TRBJ2-7, with 12 bases identical to TRBD1. CDR3 length: 15 amino acids. Trimming took 7 bases from V and 3 from J; bases not matched to a gene: 7. Germline assignment: CDR1 MNHNS and CDR2 SASEGT. CDR3 coding DNA: TGTGCCAGCACCCCGGGACAGGGGGCATTCTACGAGCAGTACTTC. The encoded protein is CASTPGQGAFYEQYF.

With respect to this clonotype: One end of the junction is discordant with germline, which a read error may explain. The J gene is TRBJ2-7, the V gene TRBV4-1, with 8 positions matching TRBD1. This CDR3 region has 15 residues. The germline V gene encodes CDR1 MGHRA and CDR2 YSYEKL. CDR3 protein: CASSQEPGGIHEQYF. CDR3 in DNA: TGTGCCAGCAGCCAAGAGCCAGGGGGCATCCACGAGCAGTACTTC.

The chain links TRBV5-1 to TRBJ2-5, with TRBD1 matching over 8 bases. Germline assignment: CDR1 SGHRS and CDR2 YFSETQ. The length of the CDR3 is 14 residues. With V trimmed by 4 bases and J by 3 bases, 5 bases remained unmatched. CDR3 loop: CASSRTGREETQYF. The DNA for the CDR3 is TGCGCCAGCAGCCGGACAGGGCGGGAAGAGACCCAGTACTTC.

This clonotype was picked up one time. This rearrangement joins TRBV10-3 to TRBJ2-3, with unresolved D. This CDR3 region has 11 residues. Trimming cost V 7 bases and J 4 bases, with 6 bases left between them. Germline lookup yields CDR1 ENHRY and CDR2 SYGVKD. The CDR3 sequence: CAITVADTQYF. CDR3 coding DNA: TGTGCCATCACGGTTGCAGATACGCAGTATTTT.

In its sample, this clonotype was seen a few times. The chain combines TRBV7-9 with TRBJ2-2, with TRBD2 matching over 8 bases. The V segment lost 1 base and the J segment 0 bases; nucleotides outside the gene matches: 4. The CDR3 length is 17 residues. CDR1 and CDR2 (germline): SEHNR, FQNEAQ (reference sequence). CDR3 in amino acids: CASSLVLAATNTGELFF. CDR3 bases: TGTGCCAGCAGCTTAGTACTAGCGGCAACGAACACCGGGGAGCTGTTTTTT.

This clonotype was recorded once. The chain links TRBV7-8 to TRBJ2-1; TRBD2 might be the D (6 bases). Trimming shortened V by 2 bases and J by 4 bases, and 15 bases separated the two germline ends. From germline, CDR1 is SGHVS and CDR2 FQNEAQ. The CDR3 contains 16 residues. The CDR3 reads CASSLLVVSGYNEQFF. The CDR3 DNA sequence: TGTGCCAGCAGCTTATTAGTGGTTAGCGGTTACAATGAGCAGTTCTTC.

This clonotype appeared once. This rearrangement joins TRBV11-2 to TRBJ2-2, with D perhaps matching TRBD2 (6 bases). From germline, CDR1 is SGHAT and CDR2 FQNNGV. This CDR3 region has 13 residues. V was cut by 6 bases and J by 7 bases, with 12 bases left in between. Here the CDR3 DNA reads TGTGCCAGCAGTCCTGGACTACTCGGGGAGCTGTTTTTT. Its translation is CASSPGLLGELFF. Supplemented by reference TRBV11-2 and TRBJ2-2, the full variable domain reads EAGVAQSPRYKIIEKRQSVAFWCNPISGHATLYWYQQILGQGPKLLIQFQNNGVVDDSQLPKDRFSAERLKGVDSTLKIQPAKLEDSAVYLCASSPGLLGELFFGEGSRLTVL.

This clonotype has just a few counts. The chain employs TRBV7-6 and TRBJ2-2; D possibly corresponds to TRBD1 (6 bases). Germline assignment: CDR1 SGHVS and CDR2 FNYEAQ. Deletions cut 5 bases from V and 8 bases from J, with 18 bases between. The CDR3 has 15 amino acids. This CDR3 is CASSPSTGSRGELFF. The CDR3 region has the DNA TGTGCCAGCAGCCCCTCGACAGGAAGCCGAGGGGAGCTGTTTTTT.

This clonotype was seen only a few times. The genes are TRBV6-1 and TRBJ1-2; a weak D match, TRBD1 (6 bases). CDR1 and CDR2 from the germline V gene are MNHNS and SASEGT. V gave up 4 bases and J gave up 4 bases, with 19 bases separating them. This CDR3 is built from 16 residues. The CDR3 nucleotides read TGTGCCAGCAGTGCGGACTTGGGACACGAGCTCTATGGCTACACCTTC. It codes for CASSADLGHELYGYTF.

V and J are TRBV7-8 and TRBJ2-7, with D possibly being TRBD1 or TRBD2 (5 bases each). The CDR3 spans 15 residues. V was trimmed by 5 bases and J by 1 base, leaving 15 bases between them. Looked up from germline, CDR1 is SGHVS and CDR2 is FQNEAQ. As DNA, the CDR3 is TGTGCCAGCAGCCCCCGACTGGGACGATCCTACGAGCAGTACTTC. Translated, it gives CASSPRLGRSYEQYF.

This clonotype was seen a few times. This sequence joins TRBV19 and TRBJ2-5, with 8 bases lining up with TRBD2. V was clipped by 5 bases and J by 7 bases; unmatched bases: 12. Germline V gene sequence: CDR1 LNHDA, CDR2 SQIVND (reference sequence). The CDR3 totals 15 residues. This chain's CDR3 is CASSSGLDLVGTQYF. The CDR3 nucleotides read TGTGCCAGTAGTTCGGGACTAGACCTTGTTGGGACCCAGTACTTC.

V usage is TRBV7-9 and J usage is TRBJ1-2; D unresolved. CDR3 length: 12 amino acids. Germline CDR1 SEHNR, CDR2 FQNEAQ (reference sequence). The V and J ends lost 1 base and 6 bases respectively, with 6 bases between them. The chain's CDR3 is CASSLGADGYTF. The CDR3 region has the DNA TGTGCCAGCAGCTTAGGCGCCGATGGCTACACCTTC.

The chain is built from TRBV7-8 and TRBJ2-3, with TRBD1 matching 8 bases. Trimming removed 5 bases from V and 0 bases from J; junction bases left unmatched: 4. The germline V gene has CDR1 SGHVS and CDR2 FQNEAQ. The CDR3 consists of 15 residues. The chain's CDR3 is CASSIGQGSTDTQYF. The CDR3 nucleotides are TGTGCCAGCAGCATTGGACAGGGAAGCACAGATACGCAGTATTTT.